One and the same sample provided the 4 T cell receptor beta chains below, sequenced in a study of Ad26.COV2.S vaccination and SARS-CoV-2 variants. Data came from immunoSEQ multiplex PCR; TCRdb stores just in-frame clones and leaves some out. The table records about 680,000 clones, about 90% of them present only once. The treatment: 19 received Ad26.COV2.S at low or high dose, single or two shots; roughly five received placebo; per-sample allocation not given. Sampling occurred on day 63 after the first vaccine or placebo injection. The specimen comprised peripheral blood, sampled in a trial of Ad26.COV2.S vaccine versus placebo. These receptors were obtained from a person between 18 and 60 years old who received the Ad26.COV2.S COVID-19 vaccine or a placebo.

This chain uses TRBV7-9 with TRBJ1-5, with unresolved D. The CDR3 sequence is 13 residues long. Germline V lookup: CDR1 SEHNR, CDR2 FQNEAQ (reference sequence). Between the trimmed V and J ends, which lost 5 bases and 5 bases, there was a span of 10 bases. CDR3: CASSQEPYQPQHF. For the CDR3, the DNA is TGTGCCAGCAGCCAGGAACCTTATCAGCCCCAGCATTTT. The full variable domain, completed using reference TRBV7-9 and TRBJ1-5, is DTGVSQNPRHKITKRGQNVTFRCDPISEHNRLYWYRQTLGQGPEFLTYFQNEAQLEKSRLLSDRFSAERPKGSFSTLEIQRTEQGDSAMYLCASSQEPYQPQHFGDGTRLSIL.

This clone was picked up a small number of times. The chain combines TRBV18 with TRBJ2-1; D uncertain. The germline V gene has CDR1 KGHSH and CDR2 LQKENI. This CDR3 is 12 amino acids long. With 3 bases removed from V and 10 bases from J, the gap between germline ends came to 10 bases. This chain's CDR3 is CASSPPITEQFF. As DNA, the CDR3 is TGTGCCAGCTCACCCCCTATAACGGAGCAGTTCTTC. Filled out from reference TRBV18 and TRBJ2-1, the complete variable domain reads NAGVMQNPRHLVRRRGQEARLRCSPMKGHSHVYWYRQLPEEGLKFMVYLQKENIIDESGMPKERFSAEFPKEGPSILRIQQVVRGDSAAYFCASSPPITEQFFGPGTRLTVL.

CDR3: CASSLEVGGYTF. The DNA of the CDR3 is TGCGCCAGCAGCTTGGAGGTCGGGGGCTACACCTTC. V and J are TRBV5-1 and TRBJ1-2; D is ambiguous. The V and J ends lost 0 bases and 8 bases respectively, with 8 bases between them. This CDR3 has 12 residues. Germline V gene lookup returns CDR1 SGHRS and CDR2 YFSETQ.

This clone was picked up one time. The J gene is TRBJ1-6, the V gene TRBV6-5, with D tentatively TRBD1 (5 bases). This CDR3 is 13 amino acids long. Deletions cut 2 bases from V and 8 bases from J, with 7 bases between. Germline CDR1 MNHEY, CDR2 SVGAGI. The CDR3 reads CASSYRGDSPLHF. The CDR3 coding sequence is TGTGCCAGCAGTTACCGGGGGGATTCACCCCTCCACTTT.